This entry lists 7 T cell receptor beta chains sequenced from one sample in a study of cytomegalovirus exposure and HLA in healthy donors. Use of 60 Vbeta and 13 Jbeta primers characterized the PCR. The protocol was immunoSEQ multiplex PCR, while the TCRdb copy is restricted to in-frame clones and leaves out a portion. The sample shows 150,000 to 160,000 clones, around 81% of them seen only once. The specimen was PBMCs. The receptors were sampled from a middle-aged woman in good health and CMV-seropositive.

The chain couples TRBV5-6 to TRBJ2-7; 8 nucleotides match TRBD2. This CDR3 is built from 14 residues. Germline V gene lookup returns CDR1 SGHDT and CDR2 YYEEEE. V dropped 1 base and J dropped 6; count of bases not matched to a gene: 6. The CDR3 coding sequence is TGTGCCAGCAGCTTGTTAGCGGGGCGAACCGAGCAGTACTTC. This codes for CASSLLAGRTEQYF.

This chain connects TRBV5-1 to TRBJ2-3, with TRBD2 identical over 11 bases. CDR3 size: 16 residues. V lost 4 bases to trimming and J lost 2 bases; unmatched junction nucleotides: 6. Germline assignment: CDR1 SGHRS and CDR2 YFSETQ. CDR3 in DNA: TGCGCCAGCAGCCCACTGACTAGCGGGAACACAGATACGCAGTATTTT. It specifies CASSPLTSGNTDTQYF.

Here the CDR3 DNA reads TGTGCCAGCAAGACTAGCGGGAGACCATCCGGGGAGCTGTTTTTT. Translated, it gives CASKTSGRPSGELFF. The chain uses TRBV2 and TRBJ2-2; 12 bases match TRBD2. The trim removed 7 bases at V and 6 bases at J, leaving 6 bases unmatched. This CDR3 has 15 amino acids. Germline CDR1 and CDR2: SNHLY and FYNNEI.

This clone was recorded once. The chain carries TRBV19 and TRBJ2-5; 15 bases agree with TRBD2. CDR1 and CDR2 (germline): LNHDA, SQIVND (reference sequence). CDR3 size: 21 residues. V dropped 5 bases and J dropped 2; count of bases not matched to a gene: 18. The CDR3 here is CASSPAGGGLAGGRPQETQYF. In DNA form, the CDR3 reads TGTGCCAGTAGTCCGGCAGGGGGGGGACTAGCGGGAGGTAGGCCACAAGAGACCCAGTACTTC.

This clone was observed a handful of times. The chain joins TRBV5-4 to TRBJ2-1; TRBD1 matches at 8 bases. This CDR3 has 17 residues. The trim removed 3 bases at V and 4 bases at J, leaving 12 bases unmatched. Germline loops: CDR1 SGHNT, CDR2 YYREEE (reference sequence). Here the CDR3 reads CASSYLTGTGVYNEQFF. CDR3 coding DNA: TGTGCCAGCAGCTATCTAACCGGGACAGGAGTTTACAATGAGCAGTTCTTC.

CDR3 amino acids: CASSSAWGEVRSQYF. The CDR3 region has the DNA TGCGCCAGCAGCTCTGCCTGGGGGGAGGTTCGATCGCAGTATTTT. This chain joins TRBV5-1 and TRBJ2-3; the D gene is possibly TRBD2 (6 bases). Germline V CDR1 and CDR2: SGHRS, YFSETQ. The CDR3 runs 15 residues. V dropped 3 bases and J dropped 10 bases, with 21 bases sitting between them.

This clone was counted once. V usage is TRBV30 and J usage is TRBJ1-1; a possible D gene is TRBD1 (5 bases). The V gene's germline CDR1 is GTSNPN and CDR2 SVGIG (reference sequence). CDR3 size: 14 residues. The V gene lost 0 bases and the J gene lost 0 bases, with 8 bases spanning the gap. The CDR3 bases are TGTGCCTGGAGTGTGGGGGGACTGAACACTGAAGCTTTCTTT. It yields the protein CAWSVGGLNTEAFF.